These 27 T cell receptor beta chains originate from one sample sequenced in a study of early stage breast cancer tumors. This table comes from immunoSEQ multiplex PCR, and its TCRdb copy is limited to in-frame clones, with some not included. The repertoire consists of tens of thousands of clones, with more than 75% occurring once and the leading ten covering roughly 25%. Sequencing input: blood. These receptors were obtained from a person between 55 and 69 years old with breast cancer.

The chain uses TRBV2 and TRBJ2-5, with 13 bases identical to TRBD2. This CDR3 region has 17 residues. V was pared by 2 bases and J by 1 base, with 4 bases of the junction left unmatched. Germline V gene data show CDR1 as SNHLY and CDR2 as FYNNEI. CDR3 nucleotide sequence: TGTGCCAGCAGTGAAAGGGGACTAGCGGGGTTCCAAGAGACCCAGTACTTC. Protein sequence: CASSERGLAGFQETQYF.

In this sample, this clone turned up a few times. This chain uses TRBV13 with TRBJ2-1; TRBD2 aligns across 10 bases. The CDR3 covers 15 residues. Germline loops: CDR1 PRHDT, CDR2 FYEKMQ (reference sequence). V was clipped by 0 bases and J by 6 bases; unmatched bases: 2. CDR3 DNA sequence: TGTGCCAGCAGCTTAGGGCGGACTAGCGGCAATGAGCAGTTCTTC. Translation: CASSLGRTSGNEQFF. The variable domain in full, with the rest retrieved from reference TRBV13 and TRBJ2-1, is AAGVIQSPRHLIKEKRETATLKCYPIPRHDTVYWYQQGPGQDPQFLISFYEKMQSDKGSIPDRFSAQQFSDYHSELNMSSLELGDSALYFCASSLGRTSGNEQFFGPGTRLTVL.

The chain joins TRBV5-4 to TRBJ2-3; TRBD2 aligns across 8 bases. After removal of 0 bases from V and 6 bases from J, the junction contained 6 bases not matched to a gene. CDR3 length: 15 amino acids. Germline V gives CDR1 SGHNT, CDR2 YYREEE (reference sequence). The CDR3 loop reads CASSLGSSGADTQYF. The CDR3 DNA sequence: TGTGCCAGCAGCTTGGGTAGTAGCGGGGCGGATACGCAGTATTTT.

The rearrangement joins TRBV30 to TRBJ2-5; D gene ambiguous. The CDR3 has 12 amino acids. Trimming removed 2 bases from V and 0 bases from J, with 4 bases in between. The germline gives CDR1 GTSNPN, CDR2 SVGIG (reference sequence). This CDR3 is CAWSFNQETQYF. As DNA, the CDR3 is TGTGCCTGGAGTTTTAACCAAGAGACCCAGTACTTC.

DNA for the CDR3: TGTGCCAGCAGCGCGCTCCCAGGGGCCGCCTATGGCTACACCTTC. Translating it yields CASSALPGAAYGYTF. The chain employs TRBV7-8 and TRBJ1-2; weak D call: TRBD1 (6 bases). The length of the CDR3 is 15 residues. From germline, CDR1 is SGHVS and CDR2 FQNEAQ. Trimming took 5 bases from V and 4 from J, leaving 17 bases between them.

This CDR3 is CASQPLSGASTDTQYF. The CDR3 bases are TGTGCCAGCCAACCACTAAGCGGGGCTAGCACAGATACGCAGTATTTT. The V and J genes are TRBV7-6 and TRBJ2-3; 7 bases line up with TRBD2. Germline V gene sequence: CDR1 SGHVS, CDR2 FNYEAQ. The CDR3 is 16 amino acids. V was clipped by 8 bases and J by 0 bases; unmatched bases: 11.

The rearrangement joins TRBV4-1 to TRBJ2-2; D gene uncertain. This CDR3 has 15 amino acids. Germline CDR1 and CDR2: MGHRA and YSYEKL. The ends were cut back, 0 bases at V and 4 bases at J, with 9 bases in the middle. The CDR3 sequence is CASSQDGGSTGELFF. The CDR3, as DNA: TGCGCCAGCAGCCAAGATGGTGGGTCCACCGGGGAGCTGTTTTTT.

This clone showed up just a few times. The J gene is TRBJ1-1, the V gene TRBV11-3; maybe TRBD1 (5 bases). The CDR3 runs to 12 residues. V dropped 5 bases and J dropped 8 bases, with 12 bases sitting between them. From germline, CDR1 is SGHNT and CDR2 YENEEA. The DNA of the CDR3 is TGTGCCAGCAGCCCGGGGCGGTCGGAAGCTTTCTTT. Translating gives CASSPGRSEAFF.

Only one count was recorded for this clone. In nucleotides, the CDR3 is TGCGCCAGCAGCGTCGCGACAGCGAACACTGAAGCTTTCTTT. Translating it yields CASSVATANTEAFF. The chain recombines TRBV5-1 with TRBJ1-1, with D tentatively TRBD1 (5 bases). CDR1 and CDR2 (germline): SGHRS, YFSETQ. The CDR3 covers 14 residues. V lost 4 bases, J lost 1 base, and 11 bases lay in between. Together with reference TRBV5-1 and TRBJ1-1, the CDR3 gives the full variable domain: KAGVTQTPRYLIKTRGQQVTLSCSPISGHRSVSWYQQTPGQGLQFLFEYFSETQRNKGNFPGRFSGRQFSNSRSEMNVSTLELGDSALYLCASSVATANTEAFFGQGTRLTVV.

The V and J genes are TRBV2 and TRBJ2-7, with 7 bases lining up with TRBD1. V trimming: 4 bases; J trimming: 3 bases; junction bases outside the gene matches: 0. Germline assignment: CDR1 SNHLY and CDR2 FYNNEI. This CDR3 has 12 residues. The chain's CDR3 is CASSGDSYEQYF. The CDR3 bases are TGTGCCAGCAGTGGGGACAGCTACGAGCAGTACTTC.

The rearrangement joins TRBV27 to TRBJ2-7; D ambiguous. Germline CDR1 MNHEY, CDR2 SMNVEV (reference sequence). This CDR3 comprises 13 residues. Trimming left V 5 bases short and J 0 bases short, with 8 bases between. DNA of the CDR3: TGTGCCAGCAGTCTCCTGGACTCCTACGAGCAGTACTTC. Protein product: CASSLLDSYEQYF.

V is TRBV6-1 and J is TRBJ1-2; TRBD1 is a possible D gene (6 bases). Germline V gives CDR1 MNHNS, CDR2 SASEGT. This CDR3 comprises 13 residues. V lost 3 bases and J lost 4, with 9 bases in between. As DNA, the CDR3 is TGTGCCAGCAGTGAGACAGGAGCCTATGGCTACACCTTC. It is translated as CASSETGAYGYTF.

By share, this clone counts as medium-sized. The chain joins TRBV27 to TRBJ2-3; unclear D gene. Trimming cost V 6 bases and J 2 bases, with 18 bases left between them. The CDR3 has 16 residues. Per the germline V gene, CDR1 is MNHEY and CDR2 is SMNVEV (reference sequence). CDR3 sequence (DNA): TGTGCCAGCAGCAGAAAAGGGTTTCTTGCCACAGATACGCAGTATTTT. Translation: CASSRKGFLATDTQYF.

CDR3 nucleotide sequence: TGTGCCAGCGGGGACAGGGGCTTGGGCTACACCTTC. It translates to CASGDRGLGYTF. The J gene is TRBJ1-2, the V gene TRBV27, with 10 bases that match TRBD1. The J segment lost 8 bases and the V segment lost 8 bases, leaving 5 bases of the junction unmatched. The CDR3 sequence is 12 residues long. CDR1 is MNHEY, CDR2 SMNVEV, per germline (reference sequence).

The V gene is TRBV27, the J gene TRBJ2-5; tentatively, D is TRBD1 or TRBD2 (5 bases each). The CDR3 covers 17 residues. V lost 3 bases and J 3 bases, leaving 20 bases between the germline ends. The germline V gene encodes CDR1 MNHEY and CDR2 SMNVEV (reference sequence). This chain's CDR3 is CASSLPPGPLEEETQYF. The CDR3 DNA reads as TGTGCCAGCAGTTTGCCGCCGGGACCCCTCGAGGAAGAGACCCAGTACTTC.

In DNA form, the CDR3 reads TGTGCCTGGGACTCAGGGGCGGGAAACACCATATATTTT. It encodes CAWDSGAGNTIYF. This chain connects TRBV30 to TRBJ1-3; weak D call: TRBD1 (6 bases). This CDR3 is 13 amino acids long. V lost 5 bases and J 4 bases, leaving 12 bases between the germline ends. The germline gives CDR1 GTSNPN, CDR2 SVGIG (reference sequence).

CDR3 coding DNA: TGCGCCAGCAGTGACTCGCGGGGGGCAGGCTACACCTTC. Translated, it gives CASSDSRGAGYTF. The chain has TRBV10-2 and TRBJ1-2; D perhaps matches TRBD1 (6 bases). This CDR3 spans 13 amino acids. The ends were cut back, 3 bases at V and 8 bases at J, with 13 bases in the middle. Looked up from germline, CDR1 is WSHSY and CDR2 is SAAADI.

V is TRBV6-1 and J is TRBJ1-1, with 7 bases identical to TRBD1. This CDR3 is 13 amino acids long. CDR1 and CDR2 (germline): MNHNS, SASEGT. Losses at the gene ends were 2 bases for V and 5 bases for J; bases not matched to a gene: 2. The CDR3 region is CASSEFRGTEAFF. As DNA, the CDR3 is TGTGCCAGCAGTGAATTCAGGGGGACTGAAGCTTTCTTT.

The J gene is TRBJ1-2, the V gene TRBV27, with TRBD1 matching over 8 bases. Germline loops: CDR1 MNHEY, CDR2 SMNVEV (reference sequence). J lost 2 bases, V lost 6 bases, and 5 bases had no gene match. CDR3 length equals 14 residues. CDR3 residues: CASSRGTGNYGYTF. The CDR3 bases are TGTGCCAGCAGCCGAGGGACAGGAAACTATGGCTACACCTTC.

This chain links TRBV4-1 with TRBJ1-1; D gene ambiguous. The V end lost 6 bases, the J end lost 2 bases, and 7 bases lay between the germline ends. The germline V gene encodes CDR1 MGHRA and CDR2 YSYEKL. This CDR3 is 12 amino acids long. The chain's CDR3 is CASRQSNTEAFF. The CDR3 DNA reads as TGCGCCAGCAGACAGTCTAACACTGAAGCTTTCTTT.

V is TRBV5-6 and J is TRBJ2-3; perhaps TRBD1 as D (6 bases). V was clipped by 3 bases and J by 1 base, with 15 bases between them. The germline gives CDR1 SGHDT, CDR2 YYEEEE. The CDR3 covers 16 residues. CDR3 amino acids: CASSSPPAGGTDTQYF. As DNA, the CDR3 is TGTGCCAGCAGCTCGCCTCCCGCAGGGGGCACAGATACGCAGTATTTT.

This chain uses TRBV11-2 with TRBJ1-1, with D uncertain. The CDR3 sequence is 11 residues long. Trimming pared 3 bases from V and 5 bases from J, leaving 4 bases between. Germline V gene sequence: CDR1 SGHAT, CDR2 FQNNGV. The CDR3 coding sequence is TGTGCCAGCAGCTTTATGACTGAAGCTTTCTTT. Its protein product is CASSFMTEAFF.

V gene TRBV19 combines with J gene TRBJ2-7; 7 positions match TRBD2. The V gene's germline CDR1 is LNHDA and CDR2 SQIVND (reference sequence). The CDR3 is made up of 14 amino acids. The J segment lost 6 bases and the V segment lost 3 bases, leaving 8 bases of the junction unmatched. The CDR3 DNA follows: TGTGCCAGTAGTATCCCGGGAGGAGGGCTCGAGCAGTACTTC. It is translated as CASSIPGGGLEQYF. The full variable domain, completed using reference TRBV19 and TRBJ2-7, is DGGITQSPKYLFRKEGQNVTLSCEQNLNHDAMYWYRQDPGQGLRLIYYSQIVNDFQKGDIAEGYSVSREKKESFPLTVTSAQKNPTAFYLCASSIPGGGLEQYFGPGTRLTVT.

The genes are TRBV7-2 and TRBJ2-1; 8 nucleotides align to TRBD1. V shed 4 bases and J 2 bases; nucleotides not matched to a gene: 4. This CDR3 contains 15 residues. The germline V gene has CDR1 SGHTA and CDR2 FQGNSA. The chain's CDR3 is CASSWDRPTYNEQFF. CDR3 bases: TGTGCCAGCAGCTGGGACAGGCCGACCTACAATGAGCAGTTCTTC. The complete variable domain, with remaining parts taken from reference TRBV7-2 and TRBJ2-1, reads GAGVSQSPSNKVTEKGKDVELRCDPISGHTALYWYRQSLGQGLEFLIYFQGNSAPDKSGLPSDRFSAERTGGSVSTLTIQRTQQEDSAVYLCASSWDRPTYNEQFFGPGTRLTVL.

This clone has more than one count but fewer than ten. This chain joins TRBV9 and TRBJ1-5; weak D call: TRBD1 (6 bases). V dropped 7 bases and J dropped 2 bases, with 13 bases sitting between them. Germline assignment: CDR1 SGDLS and CDR2 YYNGEE. The CDR3 totals 14 residues. CDR3 in DNA: TGTGCCAGCCGAAGGGGGGGTGGCAATCAGCCCCAGCATTTT. This encodes CASRRGGGNQPQHF.

This clone appeared a single time. This chain uses TRBV27 with TRBJ2-7, with 7 bases identical to TRBD1. Trimming cost V 5 bases and J 2 bases; bases outside gene matches: 9. The CDR3 is made up of 15 amino acids. Germline assignment: CDR1 MNHEY and CDR2 SMNVEV (reference sequence). The CDR3 protein is CASSLRQGFTYEQYF. The CDR3 coding sequence is TGTGCCAGCAGTCTACGACAGGGATTCACCTACGAGCAGTACTTC.

V and J are TRBV5-4 and TRBJ2-7, with 12 bases that match TRBD2. The germline V gene has CDR1 SGHNT and CDR2 YYREEE (reference sequence). The V segment lost 0 bases and the J segment 4 bases; nucleotides outside the gene matches: 8. This CDR3 has 17 amino acids. DNA for the CDR3: TGTGCCAGCAGCTTGGTACTAGCGGGGGGACGGATTTACGAGCAGTACTTC. It translates to CASSLVLAGGRIYEQYF.